The 19 T cell receptor beta chains presented below share a single source sample, sequenced in a study of CD4 T cells in relation to SARS-CoV-2 and coronaviruses. Method: immunoSEQ multiplex PCR; TCRdb's copy keeps in-frame clones and lacks some. Of approximately 36,000 clones listed, roughly 83% are singletons. These receptors' antigens are unknown. Sequencing was carried out using naive CD4+ T cells from PBMCs, cultured in vitro. Subset indicated: naive CD4+ T cells isolated by negative enrichment. These receptors were collected from an adult with COVID-19.

The rearrangement joins TRBV6-6 to TRBJ1-6; TRBD1 might be the D (5 bases). V shed 2 bases and J shed 10 bases, with 18 bases lying between them. Per the germline V gene, CDR1 is MNHNY and CDR2 is SVGAGI (reference sequence). This CDR3 spans 16 amino acids. Here the CDR3 DNA reads TGTGCCAGCAGTTACGGGACGGACATCGGTATATCACCCCTCCACTTT. It specifies CASSYGTDIGISPLHF.

This clone was seen only once. The CDR3 protein is CSARLTNTQYF. CDR3 DNA: TGCAGTGCTAGATTGACTAATACGCAGTATTTT. V and J are TRBV20-1 and TRBJ2-3, with D perhaps TRBD2 (5 bases). V shed 2 bases and J shed 7 bases, with 7 bases lying between them. CDR3 size: 11 residues. Germline CDR1 is DFQATT and CDR2 is SNEGSKA (reference sequence).

This sequence joins TRBV20-1 and TRBJ2-1, with D tentatively TRBD2 (5 bases). Per the germline V gene, CDR1 is DFQATT and CDR2 is SNEGSKA (reference sequence). V was pared by 6 bases and J by 5 bases, with 8 bases between. There are 11 residues in the CDR3. CDR3 sequence reads: CSAPGDNEQFF. Here the CDR3 DNA reads TGCAGTGCCCCCGGGGACAATGAGCAGTTCTTC.

This chain uses TRBV15 with TRBJ2-3; D is unclear. Germline CDR1 is LNHNV and CDR2 is YYDKDF (reference sequence). CDR3 length: 15 amino acids. Trimming removed 1 base at V and 2 bases at J, with 10 bases between. The CDR3 sequence is CATSRAPLDTDTQYF. CDR3 bases: TGTGCCACCAGCAGAGCCCCCCTCGACACAGATACGCAGTATTTT.

V and J are TRBV19 and TRBJ2-5, with D tentatively TRBD2 (5 bases). Germline CDR1 LNHDA, CDR2 SQIVND (reference sequence). V was cut by 6 bases and J by 1 base, with 12 bases left in between. The CDR3 runs to 14 residues. Here the CDR3 DNA reads TGTGCCAGTAGACAAACGGGATTCCAAGAGACCCAGTACTTC. Encoded protein: CASRQTGFQETQYF. Full variable domain (remainder filled in from reference TRBV19 and TRBJ2-5): DGGITQSPKYLFRKEGQNVTLSCEQNLNHDAMYWYRQDPGQGLRLIYYSQIVNDFQKGDIAEGYSVSREKKESFPLTVTSAQKNPTAFYLCASRQTGFQETQYFGPGTRLLVL.

Here the CDR3 reads CASSKAGSRGRAQYF. The CDR3 DNA sequence: TGTGCCAGCAGCAAAGCTGGCTCACGGGGAAGGGCGCAGTATTTT. The V gene is TRBV21-1, the J gene TRBJ2-3; the table assigns TRBD2, which was not confirmed against the DNA. TRBV21-1 is a pseudogene. The CDR3 sequence is 15 residues long.

This clone was seen a handful of times. This CDR3 reads CASSSGRTRVEQYF. As DNA, the CDR3 is TGCGCCAGCAGTTCCGGACGGACTCGGGTCGAGCAGTACTTC. This chain joins TRBV10-1 and TRBJ2-7; D might be TRBD2 (5 bases). The CDR3 has 14 amino acids. Trimming pared 5 bases from V and 6 bases from J, leaving 17 bases between. Germline loops: CDR1 WNHNN, CDR2 SYGVQD (reference sequence).

The rearrangement joins TRBV7-9 to TRBJ1-4; a weak D match, TRBD1 (5 bases). V lost 5 bases, J lost 10 bases, and 17 bases lay in between. In germline, CDR1 is SEHNR, CDR2 FQNEAQ (reference sequence). CDR3 length: 14 residues. In nucleotides, the CDR3 is TGTGCCAGCAGCCGGGACCTTAACTTTGGAAAACTGTTTTTT. Translation: CASSRDLNFGKLFF.

This chain joins TRBV5-4 and TRBJ2-2; a weak D match, TRBD1 (6 bases). Trimming removed 0 bases from V and 4 bases from J, with 10 bases in between. Per the germline V gene, CDR1 is SGHNT and CDR2 is YYREEE (reference sequence). The CDR3 spans 15 residues. Here the CDR3 DNA reads TGTGCCAGCAGCTTGGCAGGGGCCTTCACCGGGGAGCTGTTTTTT. It codes for CASSLAGAFTGELFF.

The chain joins TRBV12-5 to TRBJ1-2; D is unresolved. This CDR3 has 13 amino acids. The V end was cut by 7 bases, the J end by 4 bases, with 13 bases between. CDR1 and CDR2 (germline): LGHNT, FRNRAP. The CDR3 region is CASALGNFYGYTF. The CDR3 DNA sequence: TGTGCTAGTGCTCTCGGGAACTTCTATGGCTACACCTTC.

The rearrangement uses TRBV4-3 and TRBJ2-3; possible D gene TRBD2, 6 bases. CDR1 and CDR2 from the germline V gene are LGHNA and YSLEER. The V and J ends lost 2 bases and 2 bases respectively, with 14 bases between them. The CDR3 spans 16 residues. In DNA, the CDR3 is TGCGCCAGCAGCCAACAAGCGGGTCCTAACACAGATACGCAGTATTTT. Residues: CASSQQAGPNTDTQYF.

The V gene is TRBV6-6, the J gene TRBJ2-2; 14 bases map to TRBD2. V gave up 4 bases and J gave up 5 bases; unmatched junction bases: 3. The CDR3 consists of 16 residues. Germline CDR1 is MNHNY and CDR2 is SVGAGI (reference sequence). CDR3 nucleotide sequence: TGTGCCAGCAGTTTGACTAGCGGGAGGGCTACCGGGGAGCTGTTTTTT. Translated: CASSLTSGRATGELFF.

The rearrangement joins TRBV28 to TRBJ2-7; TRBD2 agrees at 8 bases. V gave up 7 bases and J gave up 0 bases; unmatched junction bases: 5. Per the germline V gene, CDR1 is MDHEN and CDR2 is SYDVKM. The CDR3 is 14 residues long. The DNA of the CDR3 is TGTGCCAGCACCCCGGGAGGGTCCTCCTACGAGCAGTACTTC. This encodes CASTPGGSSYEQYF. The complete variable domain, with remaining parts taken from reference TRBV28 and TRBJ2-7, reads DVKVTQSSRYLVKRTGEKVFLECVQDMDHENMFWYRQDPGLGLRLIYFSYDVKMKEKGDIPEGYSVSREKKERFSLILESASTNQTSMYLCASTPGGSSYEQYFGPGTRLTVT.

This clone was recorded only once. V is TRBV11-2 and J is TRBJ2-3; 7 bases align to TRBD2. The CDR3 covers 15 residues. Looked up from germline, CDR1 is SGHAT and CDR2 is FQNNGV. Trimming cost V 2 bases and J 0 bases; bases outside gene matches: 2. CDR3 sequence: CASSLTGLSTDTQYF. The CDR3 DNA reads TGTGCCAGCAGCTTAACGGGACTAAGCACAGATACGCAGTATTTT. The full variable domain, completed using reference TRBV11-2 and TRBJ2-3, is EAGVAQSPRYKIIEKRQSVAFWCNPISGHATLYWYQQILGQGPKLLIQFQNNGVVDDSQLPKDRFSAERLKGVDSTLKIQPAKLEDSAVYLCASSLTGLSTDTQYFGPGTRLTVL.

V gene TRBV5-6 combines with J gene TRBJ1-1; TRBD1 matches at 8 bases. Germline assignment: CDR1 SGHDT and CDR2 YYEEEE. This CDR3 comprises 15 residues. Trimming took 2 bases from V and 6 from J; bases not matched to a gene: 9. In DNA, the CDR3 is TGTGCCAGCAGCTTCCCAGGACAGGGTATCCCTGAAGCTTTCTTT. Protein product: CASSFPGQGIPEAFF.

The V call is TRBV5-6, the J call TRBJ2-7; TRBD2 is a possible D gene (6 bases). This CDR3 spans 16 amino acids. V lost 3 bases and J lost 2, with 18 bases in between. Germline-derived CDR1 and CDR2 are SGHDT and YYEEEE. The CDR3 loop is CASSWTGGISTYEQYF. The CDR3, as DNA: TGTGCCAGCAGCTGGACTGGGGGGATTTCTACCTACGAGCAGTACTTC.

The CDR3 coding sequence is TGCGCCAGCAGCTTGTTCCCTAGCGGGCAGGGAGCCTACGAGCAGTACTTC. Translating it yields CASSLFPSGQGAYEQYF. V gene TRBV5-1 combines with J gene TRBJ2-7; TRBD2 aligns across 8 bases. Germline CDR1 reads SGHRS; CDR2 reads YFSETQ. The CDR3 length is 17 residues. The trim removed 1 base at V and 2 bases at J, leaving 11 bases unmatched.

The chain carries TRBV5-1 and TRBJ1-2; TRBD1 might be the D (6 bases). CDR1 is SGHRS, CDR2 YFSETQ, per germline. CDR3 size: 13 residues. V lost 3 bases to trimming and J lost 5 bases, with 11 bases between them. The CDR3 loop reads CASSSGTYYGYTF. CDR3 nucleotide sequence: TGCGCCAGCAGCTCGGGGACATATTATGGCTACACCTTC.

The V call is TRBV19, the J call TRBJ2-2, with 8 positions matching TRBD1. Germline V lookup: CDR1 LNHDA, CDR2 SQIVND (reference sequence). Trimming cost V 6 bases and J 2 bases; bases outside gene matches: 5. There are 15 residues in the CDR3. CDR3 in DNA: TGTGCCAGTAGAACCGGGACAGGAAACACCGGGGAGCTGTTTTTT. Translation: CASRTGTGNTGELFF.